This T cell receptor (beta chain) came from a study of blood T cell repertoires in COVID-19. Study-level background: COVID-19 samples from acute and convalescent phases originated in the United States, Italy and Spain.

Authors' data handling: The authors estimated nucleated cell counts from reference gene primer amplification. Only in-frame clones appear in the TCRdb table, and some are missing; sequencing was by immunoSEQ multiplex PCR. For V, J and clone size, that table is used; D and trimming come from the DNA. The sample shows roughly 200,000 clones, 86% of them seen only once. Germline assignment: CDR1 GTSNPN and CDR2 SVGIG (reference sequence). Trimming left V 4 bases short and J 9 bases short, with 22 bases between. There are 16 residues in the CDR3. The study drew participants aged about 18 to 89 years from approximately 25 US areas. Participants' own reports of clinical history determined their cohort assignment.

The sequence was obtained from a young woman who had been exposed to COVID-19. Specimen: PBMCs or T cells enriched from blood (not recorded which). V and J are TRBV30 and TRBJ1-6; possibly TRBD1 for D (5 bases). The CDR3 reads CAWTLLTVGFGSPLHF. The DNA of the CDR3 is TGTGCCTGGACCCTACTGACAGTGGGTTTTGGTTCACCCCTCCACTTT.